These T cell receptor beta chains were read from a single sample in a study of T cell repertoires in cytomegalovirus infection. TCRdb reprocessed the reads via MiXCR and lists one record per CDR3 protein. The data contain about 130,000 distinct CDR3 sequences, roughly 9% of them singletons. Sequenced input: PBMCs. The receptors shown here come from a human donor in good health (CMV status not recorded). Some clones in this sample may be carry-over from other donors' samples. CDR3s include the opening cysteine and the closing phenylalanine or tryptophan. D genes are given only for firm matches. Part of the rows lack a size; the others show once, few, many or a class for expanded clones.

j_gene,d_gene,abundance,v_gene,CDR3nt,CDR3aa
TRBJ2-2,NA,once,TRBV14,TGTGCCAGCTTTCGCCAGGGGATGAACACCGGGGAGCTGTTTTTT,CASFRQGMNTGELFF
TRBJ1-6,NA,many,TRBV7-2,TGTGCCAGCAGCTTCAACAGCGGTAATTCACCCCTCCACTTT,CASSFNSGNSPLHF
TRBJ2-5,TRBD2,many,TRBV14,TGTGCCAGCAGCCAAGATCGCCTAGGCGGACTAGCGGGGGTACTAAAAGAGACCCAGTACTTC,CASSQDRLGGLAGVLKETQYF
TRBJ2-6,TRBD1,many,TRBV5-1,TGCGCCAGCAGCACGACAGGGGGCGATTCGACCGGGGCCAACGTCCTGACTTTC,CASSTTGGDSTGANVLTF
TRBJ2-1,NA,many,TRBV6-1,TGTGCCAGCAGTCAACACAGGGACAATGAGCAGTTCTTC,CASSQHRDNEQFF
TRBJ2-5,NA,many,TRBV25-1,TGTGCCAGCACCCCTTACGGTCATTCGGAAATTCAAGAGACCCAGTACTTC,CASTPYGHSEIQETQYF
TRBJ1-1,NA,NA,TRBV5-1,TGCGCCAGCAGCGGTAAAGGGGGACTTAACACTGAAGCTTTCTTT,CASSGKGGLNTEAFF
TRBJ1-1,NA,many,TRBV20-1,TGCAGTGCTAGAGATCGGCGGGGGTTGGACACTGAAGCTTTCTTT,CSARDRRGLDTEAFF
TRBJ1-5,NA,many,TRBV19,TGTGCCAGTAGTATGCGGGGGGCAAGCGAGGATCAGCCCCAGCATTTT,CASSMRGASEDQPQHF
TRBJ2-3,TRBD2,NA,TRBV6-2/TRBV6-3,TGTGCCAGCAGTTATAGGGGAAAAGCGGGAGTGGCAGATACGCAGTATTTT,CASSYRGKAGVADTQYF
TRBJ1-2,TRBD1,many,TRBV7-2,TGTGCCAGCAGCCCTTTCCGGGACAGTGAAATCGGCTTC,CASSPFRDSEIGF
TRBJ1-1,NA,NA,TRBV5-6,TGTGCCAGCAGCTTGCGGGGGGTGGTGGCTACTGAAGCTTTCTTT,CASSLRGVVATEAFF
TRBJ1-1,NA,many,TRBV19,TGTGCCAGTAGTACTGACCCGGGTTTCATGAACACTGAAGCTTTCTTT,CASSTDPGFMNTEAFF
TRBJ2-7,TRBD2,NA,TRBV12-3/TRBV12-4,TGTGCCAGCAGAGCTAGCGGGGGCCCCTACGAGCAGTACTTC,CASRASGGPYEQYF
TRBJ1-1,NA,many,TRBV7-3,TGTGCCAGCAGCTTTTCCGGGTCCGCCGGCGGTGAAGCTTTCTTT,CASSFSGSAGGEAFF
TRBJ1-1,NA,many,TRBV28,TGTGCCAGCAGTTTACTAACGAACACTGAAGCTTTCTTT,CASSLLTNTEAFF
TRBJ2-1,NA,NA,TRBV25-1,TGTGCCAGCAGCCGGGACTACAATGAGCAGTTCTTC,CASSRDYNEQFF
TRBJ2-3,NA,many,TRBV29-1,TGCAGAGGGGATACGCAGTATTTT,CRGDTQYF
TRBJ2-5,TRBD2,many,TRBV29-1,TGCAGCGGGTCTAGCGGCCAAGAGACCCAGTACTTC,CSGSSGQETQYF
TRBJ1-1,NA,NA,TRBV14,TGTGCCAGCAGCCAAGAGGCGGTTACTGAAGCTTTCTTT,CASSQEAVTEAFF
TRBJ1-1,NA,many,TRBV7-9,TGTGCCAGCAGCTTACCGCAACAGGGAGGCACTGAAGCTTTCTTT,CASSLPQQGGTEAFF
TRBJ2-5,NA,NA,TRBV5-1,TGCGCCAGCAGCTTGGACAGGGAAGAGACCCAGTACTTC,CASSLDREETQYF
TRBJ1-1,NA,few,TRBV20-1,TGCAGTGCTAGACCCAGGGCGAACACTGAAGCTTTCTTT,CSARPRANTEAFF
TRBJ1-2,NA,NA,TRBV20-1,TGCAGTACTGGGGGCGACTATGGCTACACCTTC,CSTGGDYGYTF
TRBJ2-3,NA,many,TRBV4-1,TGCGCCAGCAGCCAAGCTGCCACGAGCACAGATACGCAGTATTTT,CASSQAATSTDTQYF
TRBJ1-3,NA,NA,TRBV29-1,TGCAGCGCTGGGTCGGCTGGAAACACCATATATTTT,CSAGSAGNTIYF
TRBJ2-5,NA,many,TRBV24-1,TGTGCCACCAGTGGACACGGAGGGGATCAAGAGACCCAGTACTTC,CATSGHGGDQETQYF
TRBJ1-1,NA,few,TRBV29-1,TGCAGCGTTGAACGGGGGCGGAACACTGAAGCTTTCTTT,CSVERGRNTEAFF
TRBJ1-5,NA,many,TRBV6-2/TRBV6-3,TGTGCCAGCAGTTACTCCTCAGGGGTAGCCCAGCATTTT,CASSYSSGVAQHF
TRBJ1-1,TRBD1,many,TRBV28,TGTGCCAGCAGTTTACTGGGACAGCCGAAAGCTTTCTTT,CASSLLGQPKAFF
TRBJ1-2,NA,many,TRBV28,TGTGCCAGCAGTTCCGCAGGGTATGGCTACACCTTC,CASSSAGYGYTF
TRBJ2-7,TRBD1,many,TRBV10-3,TGTGCCATCAGGGATGGTACAGGACAGGGCTTCTACGAGCAGTACTTC,CAIRDGTGQGFYEQYF
TRBJ2-3,TRBD2,many,TRBV12-3/TRBV12-4,TGTGCCAGCAGTCAGCGGGGGGGCCAAGATACGCAGTATTTT,CASSQRGGQDTQYF
TRBJ1-5,NA,NA,TRBV2,TGTGCCAGCAGTGAAGACAGCTCCAATCAGCCCCAGCATTTT,CASSEDSSNQPQHF
TRBJ1-2,NA,many,TRBV7-2,TGTGCCAGCAGCTTAGATAGGGCCTCGGTCTATGGCTACACCTTC,CASSLDRASVYGYTF
TRBJ1-1,NA,NA,TRBV14,TGTGCCAGCAGCCCACGGACCGTGAACACTGAAGCTTTCTTT,CASSPRTVNTEAFF
TRBJ2-1,NA,many,TRBV11-2,TGTGCCAGCAGCTTAGCGGGGTCTAGGAATGAGCAGTTCTTC,CASSLAGSRNEQFF
TRBJ1-6,NA,many,TRBV7-9,TGTGCCAGCAGCTTCGGCGGGGAGGGTAATTCACCCCTCCACTTT,CASSFGGEGNSPLHF
TRBJ2-3,NA,many,TRBV6-4,TGTGCCAGCAGTGACTCACCACAACCAGATACGCAGTATTTT,CASSDSPQPDTQYF
TRBJ1-2,TRBD1,NA,TRBV7-4,TGTGCCAGCGAATCCGACCTACCGGACAGGAATTTTGTGGGCTACACCTTC,CASESDLPDRNFVGYTF
TRBJ1-1,TRBD1,many,TRBV6-5,TGTGCCAGCAGACGACAAGGGGGCGGGAACACTGAAGCTTTCTTT,CASRRQGGGNTEAFF